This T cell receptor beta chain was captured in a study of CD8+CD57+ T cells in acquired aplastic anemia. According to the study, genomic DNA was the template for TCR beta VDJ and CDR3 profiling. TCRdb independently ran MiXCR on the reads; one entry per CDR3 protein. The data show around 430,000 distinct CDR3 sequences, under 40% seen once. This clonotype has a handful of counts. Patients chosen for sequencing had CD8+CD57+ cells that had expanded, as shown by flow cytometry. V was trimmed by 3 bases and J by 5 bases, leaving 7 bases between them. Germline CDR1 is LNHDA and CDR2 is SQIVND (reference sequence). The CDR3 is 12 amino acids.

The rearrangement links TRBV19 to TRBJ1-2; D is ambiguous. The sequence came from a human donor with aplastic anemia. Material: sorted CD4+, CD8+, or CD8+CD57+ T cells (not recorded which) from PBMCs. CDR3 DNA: TGTGCCAGTAGTATCAGTGATTATGGCTACACCTTC. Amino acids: CASSISDYGYTF.